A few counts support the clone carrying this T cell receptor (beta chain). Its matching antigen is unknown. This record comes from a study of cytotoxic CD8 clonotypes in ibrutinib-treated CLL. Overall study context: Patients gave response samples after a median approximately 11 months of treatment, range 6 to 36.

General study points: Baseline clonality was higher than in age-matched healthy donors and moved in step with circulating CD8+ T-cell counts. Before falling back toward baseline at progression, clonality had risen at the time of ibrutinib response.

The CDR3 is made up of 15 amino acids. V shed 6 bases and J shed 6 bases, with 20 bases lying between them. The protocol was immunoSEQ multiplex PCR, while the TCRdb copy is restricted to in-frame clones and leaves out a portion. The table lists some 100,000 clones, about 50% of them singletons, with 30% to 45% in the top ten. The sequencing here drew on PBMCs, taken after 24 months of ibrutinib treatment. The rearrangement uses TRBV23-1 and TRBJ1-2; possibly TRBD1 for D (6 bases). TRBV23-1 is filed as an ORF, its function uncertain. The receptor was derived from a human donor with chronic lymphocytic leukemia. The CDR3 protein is CASSKGQTHHNGYTF. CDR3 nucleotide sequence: TGCGCCAGCAGCAAGGGACAAACTCATCATAATGGCTACACCTTC.